One sample yielded the 4 T cell receptor beta chains listed below, sequenced in a study of beta chain features in type 1 diabetes. The study's findings and limits: Patients with Type 1 diabetes showed moderately but significantly shorter TCRB CDR3s in all four CD4+ subsets.

Which antigens these TCRs recognize remains unknown. The sequenced template was cDNA made from the entire isolated RNA. Profiling relied on immunoSEQ multiplex PCR, and the TCRdb table lists in-frame clones only, not all of them. Altogether 130,000 to 150,000 clones are present, about 13% being singletons, with the ten largest covering 1.3%. Sequencing was performed on central memory CD4+ T cells from blood. Receptors originate from a man between 18 and 29 years old with type 1 diabetes.

This chain connects TRBV5-1 to TRBJ2-3, with D perhaps matching TRBD2 (6 bases). The length of the CDR3 is 14 residues. Germline CDR1 and CDR2: SGHRS and YFSETQ. Deletions cut 3 bases from V and 0 bases from J, with 8 bases between. The CDR3 region is CASSSSESTDTQYF. The CDR3 DNA reads as TGCGCCAGCAGCTCTAGCGAGAGCACAGATACGCAGTATTTT.

This clone was found many times. The sample has other DNA sequences that encode this CDR3 too. The CDR3 here is CASSLGQQETQYF. DNA for the CDR3: TGTGCCAGCAGCTTGGGACAGCAAGAGACCCAGTACTTC. The chain joins TRBV7-8 to TRBJ2-5, with 7 nucleotides matching TRBD1. With 3 bases clipped from V and 2 bases from J, the junction kept 0 bases outside the gene matches. Germline-derived CDR1 and CDR2 are SGHVS and FQNEAQ. The CDR3 is made up of 13 amino acids.

A few counts support this clone. V and J are TRBV29-1 and TRBJ2-5; 9 bases match TRBD2. The trim removed 6 bases at V and 5 bases at J, leaving 7 bases unmatched. The CDR3 loop spans 13 amino acids. Per the germline V gene, CDR1 is SQVTM and CDR2 is ANQGSEA. The CDR3 nucleotides read TGCAGCGTGACCTCCCTAGCGGGGGAGACCCAGTACTTC. Translated: CSVTSLAGETQYF. The variable domain in full, completed from reference TRBV29-1 and TRBJ2-5, reads SAVISQKPSRDICQRGTSLTIQCQVDSQVTMMFWYRQQPGQSLTLIATANQGSEATYESGFVIDKFPISRPNLTFSTLTVSNMSPEDSSIYLCSVTSLAGETQYFGPGTRLLVL.

The CDR3 here is CSVAWNEKLFF. In nucleotides, the CDR3 is TGCAGTGTTGCGTGGAATGAAAAACTGTTTTTT. This sequence joins TRBV20-1 and TRBJ1-4, with D unresolved. CDR1 and CDR2 (germline): DFQATT, SNEGSKA (reference sequence). V was clipped by 7 bases and J by 5 bases, with 8 bases between them. The CDR3 is 11 amino acids.